Listed below are T cell receptor beta chains from one sample, sequenced in a study of cytomegalovirus exposure and HLA in healthy donors. Profiled with immunoSEQ multiplex PCR; TCRdb holds only in-frame clones, not every one. The sample yields 150,000 to 200,000 clones, 80% seen once. The sequenced sample consisted of PBMCs. All receptors derive from a male donor in good health and CMV-seropositive. The CDR3 runs from the conserved cysteine through the conserved F or W. D genes are given only for firm matches. Expanded clones get a size class; other rows say once, few or many, or leave the size out.

17	TRBJ1-2	TRBV14	.	.	CASSPRDRYRPNYGYTF	TGTGCCAGCAGCCCCCGAGACAGGTATCGACCTAACTATGGCTACACCTTC
15	TRBJ2-6	TRBV9	.	.	CASSGQEPGANVLTF	TGTGCCAGCAGCGGGCAGGAACCTGGGGCCAACGTCCTGACTTTC
18	TRBJ2-7	TRBV28	.	few	CASSLSGLGDPPLYEQYF	TGTGCCAGCAGTTTAAGCGGCCTGGGAGACCCCCCACTCTACGAGCAGTACTTC
15	TRBJ2-1	TRBV6-5	TRBD2	.	CASSYFPAGHNEQFF	TGTGCCAGCAGTTACTTCCCAGCGGGGCACAATGAGCAGTTCTTC
15	TRBJ2-7	TRBV14	TRBD2	.	CASSPRTQRENEQYF	TGTGCCAGCAGCCCACGGACGCAGCGGGAGAACGAGCAGTACTTC
14	TRBJ2-7	TRBV6-5	.	few	CASSEEDPSYEQYF	TGTGCCAGCAGTGAGGAGGACCCCTCATACGAGCAGTACTTC
17	TRBJ2-7	TRBV10-2	.	.	CASNKGRTPNKGYEQYF	TGCGCCAGCAACAAAGGACGGACTCCAAATAAGGGCTACGAGCAGTACTTC
14	TRBJ2-1	TRBV11-2	TRBD1	.	CASSSGQGYNEQFF	TGTGCCAGCAGCTCGGGACAGGGTTACAATGAGCAGTTCTTC
15	TRBJ1-5	TRBV19	TRBD1	.	CASSTHGQGNQPQHF	TGTGCCAGTAGTACCCATGGACAGGGCAATCAGCCCCAGCATTTT
13	TRBJ1-4	TRBV29-1	TRBD1	.	CSGIQGAGEKLFF	TGCAGCGGCATACAGGGGGCGGGGGAAAAACTGTTTTTT
15	TRBJ2-1	TRBV2	.	.	CASRSGTLPINEQFF	TGTGCCAGCAGATCCGGGACACTCCCTATCAATGAGCAGTTCTTC
14	TRBJ2-7	TRBV7-9	.	.	CASSQGGQTGEQYF	TGTGCCAGCAGCCAAGGAGGACAGACTGGCGAGCAGTACTTC
15	TRBJ1-4	TRBV2	.	.	CASRENRAQNEKLFF	TGTGCCAGCAGGGAAAACAGGGCTCAGAATGAAAAACTGTTTTTT
15	TRBJ2-7	TRBV28	TRBD2	.	CASSRTSGSVDEQYF	TGTGCCAGCAGCCGGACTAGCGGGAGTGTCGACGAGCAGTACTTC
17	TRBJ1-5	TRBV6-4	TRBD1	.	CASSDFGTGRLNQPQHF	TGTGCCAGCAGTGACTTCGGGACAGGGAGGTTGAATCAGCCCCAGCATTTT
20	TRBJ2-2	TRBV18	TRBD2	few	CASSPPRAGGYPKTTGELFF	TGTGCCAGCTCACCACCAAGAGCGGGAGGGTACCCCAAGACCACCGGGGAGCTGTTTTTT
15	TRBJ1-1	TRBV7-2	TRBD1	.	CASSLGPGGFGEAFF	TGTGCCAGCAGCTTAGGGCCAGGGGGGTTCGGTGAAGCTTTCTTT
15	TRBJ2-7	TRBV6-9	TRBD1	.	CASTESGTGGGEQYF	TGTGCCAGCACCGAATCCGGGACAGGGGGAGGCGAGCAGTACTTC
14	TRBJ2-1	TRBV13	TRBD1	.	CATLPRTGAHEQFF	TGTGCCACCCTCCCCAGGACAGGGGCCCATGAGCAGTTCTTC
16	TRBJ1-3	TRBV13	TRBD1	few	CASSGTGGFSGNTIYF	TGTGCCAGCAGCGGGACAGGGGGATTCTCTGGAAACACCATATATTTT
13	TRBJ1-1	TRBV28	TRBD1	.	CASQTGTNTEAFF	TGTGCCAGCCAGACAGGGACCAACACTGAAGCTTTCTTT
16	TRBJ2-1	TRBV27	TRBD2	once	CASSLGPAGDIDEQFF	TGTGCCAGCAGTTTAGGTCCAGCGGGAGATATCGATGAGCAGTTCTTC
17	TRBJ2-6	TRBV5-1	TRBD2	.	CASSPTSGSTGANVLTF	TGCGCCAGCAGCCCGACTAGCGGGAGTACGGGGGCCAACGTCCTGACTTTC
11	TRBJ2-5	TRBV29-1	TRBD1	.	CSVGDRAPQYF	TGCAGCGTTGGGGACAGGGCGCCCCAGTACTTC
17	TRBJ1-1	TRBV19	.	.	CASSIPPDRPVDTEAFF	TGTGCCAGTAGTATTCCCCCTGACAGGCCCGTTGACACTGAAGCTTTCTTT
14	TRBJ2-7	TRBV6-6	.	.	CASSSLAEVYEQYF	TGTGCCAGCAGTTCTTTGGCCGAAGTCTACGAGCAGTACTTC
11	TRBJ1-1	TRBV7-9	.	.	CASSLGTEAFF	TGTGCCAGCAGCTTAGGGACAGAAGCTTTCTTT
17	TRBJ2-7	TRBV18	TRBD2	.	CASSPLRTSGRAYEQYF	TGTGCCAGCTCACCGCTCCGGACTAGCGGGAGGGCCTACGAGCAGTACTTC
18	TRBJ2-1	TRBV7-2	.	.	CASSQAGGIAVSYNEQFF	TGTGCCAGCAGCCAGGCGGGTGGGATAGCGGTTTCCTACAATGAGCAGTTCTTC